This T cell receptor (beta chain) is drawn from a study of cytomegalovirus exposure and HLA in healthy donors. Study outcomes and limitations: Highest at DRB1 and lowest at HLA-C, TCR association rates differed among HLA loci in a later analysis.

This clone was counted between two and nine times. Its specificity is not known. Germline assignment: CDR1 SGHAT and CDR2 FQNNGV. The germline V and J ends were trimmed by 0 bases and 2 bases, with 16 bases remaining between them. This CDR3 is 18 amino acids long. PCR was performed using 60 Vbeta and 13 Jbeta primers. TCRdb's table, derived via immunoSEQ multiplex PCR, lists solely in-frame clones and lacks some. The table has approximately 150,000 clones, about 85% seen once. This sequence joins TRBV11-2 and TRBJ2-2, with a weak D call TRBD2 (5 bases). This clonotype was sampled from a man younger than 45 in good health and CMV-seropositive. Input material: PBMCs. This CDR3 reads CASSLDGLGAENTGELFF. CDR3 DNA sequence: TGTGCCAGCAGCTTAGATGGGCTAGGAGCGGAAAACACCGGGGAGCTGTTTTTT.